Described below is a single TCR beta chain sequence and its context. Assay used: immunoSEQ multiplex PCR; TCRdb lists only in-frame clones, some missing. Seen here are 110,000 to 150,000 clones, more than 85% observed once, and the top ten hold less than 3%. The entry originates in a study of blood T cell repertoires in COVID-19. Turning to the study itself: The United States, Italy and Spain provided the acute and convalescent COVID-19 samples. Nucleic acid was either cDNA or gDNA, and it came from T cells, B-cell-depleted T cells, or PBMCs.

The CDR3 sequence is 15 residues long. With 1 base clipped from V and 8 bases from J, the junction kept 8 bases outside the gene matches. Germline V gene lookup returns CDR1 SNHLY and CDR2 FYNNEI. The chain uses TRBV2 and TRBJ1-5; 7 bases fit TRBD1. This sequence was found in a man in his 60s with active or convalescent COVID-19. What was sequenced was peripheral blood. The CDR3 is CASSEGGQSLKPQHF. In nucleotides, the CDR3 is TGTGCCAGCAGTGAAGGGGGACAGTCATTGAAGCCCCAGCATTTT.